This TCR beta chain comes out of a study of Graves' ophthalmopathy and Graves' hyperthyroidism. Study-wide results and limits: Among expanded thyroid clonotypes above 0.001 frequency, most also occurred in blood.

As the template, RNA transcripts were used to amplify TCR beta CDR3 regions. Second-round multiplex PCR came after first-round RT-PCR with HTBI primers. TCRdb fed the multiplex PCR reads into MiXCR, producing one record per CDR3 protein. The sample holds about 400,000 distinct CDR3 sequences, about a sixth seen once. This CDR3 has 13 amino acids. Looked up from germline, CDR1 is MNHEY and CDR2 is SVGEGT. V lost 0 bases and J lost 3, with 6 bases in between. This clonotype appeared many times. What it binds is unknown. The receptor was isolated from a woman between 18 and 29 years old with Graves' ophthalmopathy. The source material was peripheral blood. J is TRBJ2-7 and V is TRBV6-2 or TRBV6-3; the D is unclear. The CDR3 is CASSYSWGYEQYF. For the CDR3, the DNA is TGTGCCAGCAGTTACTCGTGGGGCTACGAGCAGTACTTC.